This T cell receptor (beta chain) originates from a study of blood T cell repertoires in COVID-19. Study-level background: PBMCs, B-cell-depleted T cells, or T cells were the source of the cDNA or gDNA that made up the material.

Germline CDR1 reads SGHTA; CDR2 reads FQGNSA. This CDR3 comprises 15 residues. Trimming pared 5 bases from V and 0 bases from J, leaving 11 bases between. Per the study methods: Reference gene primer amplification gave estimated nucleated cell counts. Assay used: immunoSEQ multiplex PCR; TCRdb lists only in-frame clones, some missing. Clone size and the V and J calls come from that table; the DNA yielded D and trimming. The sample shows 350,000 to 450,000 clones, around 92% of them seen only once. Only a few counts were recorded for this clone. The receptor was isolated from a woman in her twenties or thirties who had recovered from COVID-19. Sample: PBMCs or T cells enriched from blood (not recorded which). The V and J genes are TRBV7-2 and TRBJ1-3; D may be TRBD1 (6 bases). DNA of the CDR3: TGTGCCAGCAGCCCGGACAGCTCCTCTGGAAACACCATATATTTT. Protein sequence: CASSPDSSSGNTIYF.